One TCR beta chain is described in this entry. This clonotype is large (0.1 to 1%) in terms of sample share. What antigen it recognizes has not been identified. No base-level quality is on record; no much larger clone is a single base apart. TCRbeta repertoires were measured from mRNA instead of genomic DNA, an approach that captures expressed receptors. Leukocytes from the buffy coat were collected into Trizol, and RNA was extracted using the Direct-zol RNA MiniPrep Plus kit with no cell sorting. To separate plasma, buffy coat and red blood cells, EDTA blood tubes were immediately centrifuged at 4 degrees C. Libraries were built with PCR. Data came from an Illumina MiSeq. Synthesis of cDNA relied on SMARTScribe reverse transcriptase together with a 5' template-switch oligo that added a universal priming site. A 12-nucleotide random unique molecular identifier (UMI) was carried by the template-switch oligo, and each cDNA molecule was tagged with this UMI. During reverse transcription, TCRbeta transcripts were targeted using chain-specific reverse primers. Uracil DNA glycosylase treatment was used to remove residual template-switch adapters, and a Qiagen MinElute kit was used to purify the cDNA. For the first PCR, KAPA HiFi HotStart ReadyMix was used for 20 to 25 cycles, with amplification split across four 50 ul reactions containing step-out primers. First-round PCR products were gel-purified before further amplification. Illumina Nextera adapters were attached in a second PCR of 7 to 8 cycles, and the libraries were then purified and pooled. The UMI barcode for each TCRbeta molecule was captured by a 50-nucleotide 5' read. As for the original processing: Using the MIGEC toolkit, reads were grouped by UMI into consensus reads. Final reads were produced by merging forward and reverse consensus reads with PEAR. Identical UMI-sequence pairs shared across libraries were treated as cross-sample contamination and removed by a custom decontamination script. MIGMAP, a wrapper around IgBLAST, was used for V(D)J assignment and CDR3 extraction. A TCR clonotype was defined as sharing the same V gene, J gene and CDR3 amino acid sequence, and CDR1 and CDR2 were not sequenced. TCRdb itself trimmed the public reads at Q25 with fastp, ran MiXCR and retained productive beta chains. Every CDR3 protein is listed once, alongside the most common genes and DNA of its rows. The V and J calls come from TCRdb's annotation, not from the publication. Across this sample there are about 2,000 distinct CDR3 sequences, with 55% to 75% seen only once. The top ten clonotypes cover 40% to 50% of the sample.

The entry originates in a study of robustness of blood B and T cell sequencing (dated by TCRdb to the late 2010s). For the wider study: The goal of the study was to figure out the amount of peripheral blood required to reliably characterize the TCRbeta and IgG repertoires of an individual. TCRbeta and IgG repertoires were quantified in each of the approximately 10 independently drawn blood samples. As technical replicates, two replicate TCRbeta cDNA libraries were prepared from one shared RNA pool derived from a single 10 ml draw.

The paper's findings and limits, for the study overall: Every single 10 ml sample contained the 1,000 most abundant TCRbeta clonotypes from the pooled draws. When technical replicate libraries were compared, 85% to 95% of the top 10,000 TCRbeta clonotypes in one library also turned up in the other. Evidence of cross-contamination, likely resulting from batch processing, was observed in one pair of TCRbeta libraries, and the UMI-sequence pairs shared between the two libraries were removed. The TCRbeta rarefaction curves did not fully level off, which suggests either under-sequencing or many low-abundance clonotypes. Because EDTA tubes had to be fractionated immediately, the use of EDTA tubes in multi-site collections was limited. No improvement in the overlap of rare TCRbeta clonotypes was observed when tubes were pooled, implying that much larger blood volumes would be needed for rare TCRbeta clonotypes to be captured. Combining 3 or 4 tubes (roughly 29-45 ml blood) brought coverage of the top 10,000 TCRbeta clonotypes close to saturation.

V has 4 bases trimmed and J has 2 bases trimmed; junction bases matching no gene number 13. The CDR3 runs 17 residues from the cysteine to the phenylalanine. This entry keeps only the CDR3 DNA: 51 bases, framed from base 1. CDR1 and CDR2 (LNHDA, SQIVND) derive from the germline V gene (reference sequence). Source material: peripheral blood. The sequence was obtained from a human donor in good health. This chain joins TRBV19 to TRBJ1-2; 7 bases in the junction line up with TRBD1. The nucleotide sequence reads as follows: TGTGCCAGTAGTAAAAGACAGGGAAGTATCCTGAACTATGGCTACACCTTC. Translated, this gives CASSKRQGSILNYGYTF.